What follows are 23 T cell receptor beta chains derived from one specimen sequenced in a study of cytomegalovirus exposure and HLA in healthy donors. Both 60 Vbeta primers and 13 Jbeta primers went into the PCR. Data came from immunoSEQ multiplex PCR; TCRdb stores just in-frame clones and leaves some out. The table records about 150,000 clones, over 75% of them present only once. Source material: PBMCs. Receptors originate from a man aged 30 to 45 in good health and CMV-seropositive.

The table lists this clone with a few counts. The chain has TRBV15 and TRBJ2-1; 10 nucleotides match TRBD2. The trim removed 11 bases at V and 5 bases at J, leaving 9 bases unmatched. CDR3 size: 14 residues. Germline V gene lookup returns CDR1 LNHNV and CDR2 YYDKDF (reference sequence). The CDR3 spells CAASGRGGNNEQFF. CDR3 coding DNA: TGTGCCGCTAGCGGGAGAGGCGGTAACAATGAGCAGTTCTTC.

The chain recombines TRBV4-1 with TRBJ2-2, with 8 nucleotides matching TRBD2. The CDR3 length is 17 residues. The germline CDR1 and CDR2 sequences are MGHRA and YSYEKL. After removal of 3 bases from V and 1 base from J, the junction contained 7 bases not matched to a gene. CDR3 bases: TGCGCCAGCAGCCAGTTTACGGGGGGGCGGAACACCGGGGAGCTGTTTTTT. It yields the protein CASSQFTGGRNTGELFF.

The V gene is TRBV27, the J gene TRBJ1-6, with 7 bases lining up with TRBD1. V shed 4 bases, J shed 7 bases, and the junction held 4 bases outside the gene matches. This CDR3 contains 14 residues. CDR1 MNHEY and CDR2 SMNVEV come from the germline V gene (reference sequence). Here the CDR3 DNA reads TGTGCCAGCAGTTGGCAGGGGGGAAATTCACCCCTCCACTTT. This encodes CASSWQGGNSPLHF.

The J gene is TRBJ2-7, the V gene TRBV7-8; weak D call: TRBD1 (5 bases). CDR1 and CDR2 from the germline V gene are SGHVS and FQNEAQ. V lost 4 bases to trimming and J lost 2 bases, with 9 bases between them. The CDR3 spans 13 residues. The CDR3 loop reads CASSSQVTYEQYF. The CDR3, as DNA: TGTGCCAGCAGCTCACAGGTCACCTACGAGCAGTACTTC. Full variable domain (missing parts from reference TRBV7-8 and TRBJ2-7): GAGVSQSPRYKVAKRGQDVALRCDPISGHVSLFWYQQALGQGPEFLTYFQNEAQLDKSGLPSDRFFAERPEGSVSTLKIQRTQQEDSAVYLCASSSQVTYEQYFGPGTRLTVT.

This clone came up once. The chain recombines TRBV6-1 with TRBJ2-5, with TRBD1 matching over 7 bases. Germline V lookup: CDR1 MNHNS, CDR2 SASEGT. Trimming took 6 bases from V and 7 from J; bases not matched to a gene: 8. CDR3 size: 13 residues. The CDR3 region is CASSPTGFGTQYF. CDR3 coding DNA: TGTGCCAGCAGCCCGACAGGGTTTGGGACCCAGTACTTC.

The chain links TRBV28 to TRBJ2-7, with 8 bases lining up with TRBD2. Losses at the gene ends were 1 base for V and 5 bases for J; bases not matched to a gene: 4. CDR1 is MDHEN and CDR2 is SYDVKM in the germline V gene. This CDR3 comprises 14 residues. The DNA of the CDR3 is TGTGCCAGCAGTTTATATGGGACTAGGAACGAGCAGTACTTC. Translating it yields CASSLYGTRNEQYF.

This sequence joins TRBV6-4 and TRBJ1-5, with D perhaps matching TRBD1 (6 bases). There are 17 residues in the CDR3. Germline-derived CDR1 and CDR2 are MRHNA and SNTAGT. Trimming took off 4 bases at V and 0 bases at J, with 16 bases between the two ends. The CDR3 DNA sequence: TGTGCCAGCAGTGGAGAGGGAGGGGGGGGTAGCAATCAGCCCCAGCATTTT. It translates to CASSGEGGGGSNQPQHF.

A few counts support this clone. This chain uses TRBV7-2 with TRBJ1-2; possible D gene TRBD1, 5 bases. The length of the CDR3 is 13 residues. V dropped 5 bases and J dropped 2 bases, with 9 bases sitting between them. Per the germline V gene, CDR1 is SGHTA and CDR2 is FQGNSA. Here the CDR3 reads CASSAGGNYGYTF. The DNA for the CDR3 is TGTGCCAGCAGCGCCGGGGGGAACTATGGCTACACCTTC.

The rearrangement joins TRBV6-5 to TRBJ2-7; the D gene is possibly TRBD2 (5 bases). This CDR3 spans 15 amino acids. Germline loops: CDR1 MNHEY, CDR2 SVGAGI. V shed 6 bases and J shed 5 bases, with 20 bases lying between them. CDR3 loop: CASRVDAGARHEQYF. DNA for the CDR3: TGTGCCAGCAGAGTCGATGCGGGTGCGCGCCACGAGCAGTACTTC.

The chain uses TRBV7-9 and TRBJ1-1; a weak D match, TRBD1 (5 bases). This CDR3 has 13 amino acids. V lost 1 base to trimming and J lost 7 bases, with 10 bases between them. From germline, CDR1 is SEHNR and CDR2 FQNEAQ (reference sequence). The CDR3, as DNA: TGTGCCAGCAGCTTAGACAGGAACCTTGAAGCTTTCTTT. It yields the protein CASSLDRNLEAFF. Using reference TRBV7-9 and TRBJ1-1 for the parts outside the CDR3, the full variable domain is DTGVSQNPRHKITKRGQNVTFRCDPISEHNRLYWYRQTLGQGPEFLTYFQNEAQLEKSRLLSDRFSAERPKGSFSTLEIQRTEQGDSAMYLCASSLDRNLEAFFGQGTRLTVV.

The V and J genes are TRBV9 and TRBJ2-3, with 8 nucleotides matching TRBD2. Losses at the gene ends were 0 bases for V and 2 bases for J; bases not matched to a gene: 5. This CDR3 region has 16 residues. Germline CDR1 is SGDLS and CDR2 is YYNGEE. The chain's CDR3 is CASSVVSGALTDTQYF. DNA for the CDR3: TGTGCCAGCAGCGTAGTTAGCGGGGCCCTCACAGATACGCAGTATTTT.

The V and J genes are TRBV11-2 and TRBJ2-3; 9 positions agree with TRBD2. This CDR3 has 17 residues. Germline trimming cut 5 bases from V and 1 base from J; bases unmatched to any gene: 10. CDR1 is SGHAT, CDR2 FQNNGV, per germline. CDR3 sequence reads: CASSMLGGLARTDTQYF. For the CDR3, the DNA is TGTGCCAGCAGCATGCTAGGGGGACTAGCCCGCACAGATACGCAGTATTTT.

This clone has more than one count but fewer than ten. The V gene is TRBV6-5, the J gene TRBJ1-3; D ambiguous. The V end lost 3 bases, the J end lost 9 bases, and 6 bases lay between the germline ends. CDR3 length: 11 amino acids. The germline gives CDR1 MNHEY, CDR2 SVGAGI. The CDR3 sequence is CASSYSGTIYF. The CDR3 DNA reads as TGTGCCAGCAGTTATTCGGGCACCATATATTTT.

V usage is TRBV5-6 and J usage is TRBJ2-5; 11 bases agree with TRBD2. Unmatched junction bases numbered 3, after V lost 3 bases and J lost 5 bases. Germline assignment: CDR1 SGHDT and CDR2 YYEEEE. CDR3 length: 14 amino acids. For the CDR3, the DNA is TGTGCCAGCAGCTGGGGACTAGCGGCTGAGACCCAGTACTTC. It encodes CASSWGLAAETQYF.

The rearrangement links TRBV7-8 to TRBJ2-2; D might be TRBD2 (5 bases). Germline V gene sequence: CDR1 SGHVS, CDR2 FQNEAQ. V shed 5 bases and J shed 4 bases, with 17 bases lying between them. This CDR3 is 16 amino acids long. CDR3: CASSLVASGSTGELFF. Here the CDR3 DNA reads TGTGCCAGCAGCCTAGTTGCTTCGGGATCCACCGGGGAGCTGTTTTTT.

The gene calls are TRBV19 and TRBJ2-5; no reliable D call. The J call may be wrong; the DNA end is better matched by TRBJ2-7. Germline CDR1 reads LNHDA; CDR2 reads SQIVND (reference sequence). The CDR3 consists of 16 residues. This CDR3 reads CASSIRFRNSLYEQYF. CDR3 DNA sequence: TGTGCCAGTAGTATCCGTTTCCGTAATTCCCTTTACGAGCAGTACTTC.

This clone was seen a single time. The chain couples TRBV2 to TRBJ2-7; 13 bases match TRBD2. The CDR3 has 14 residues. CDR1 SNHLY and CDR2 FYNNEI come from the germline V gene. V lost 6 bases, J lost 5 bases, and 4 bases stayed unmatched. The CDR3 coding sequence is TGTGCCAGCAGCCTCGGGACTAGCGGGAACGAGCAGTACTTC. Protein sequence: CASSLGTSGNEQYF.

The chain couples TRBV5-4 to TRBJ2-5, with 9 nucleotides matching TRBD1. The DNA end is more similar to TRBJ2-7, so the J call may be wrong. The CDR3 runs to 15 residues. Germline assignment: CDR1 SGHNT and CDR2 YYREEE (reference sequence). CDR3 DNA sequence: TGTGCCAGCAGCGACCGGGACAGGGCATACAACGAGCAGTACTTC. Its protein product is CASSDRDRAYNEQYF.

This chain joins TRBV27 and TRBJ2-3; D remains ambiguous. V lost 0 bases and J 4 bases, leaving 5 bases between the germline ends. This CDR3 contains 13 residues. Germline V gene lookup returns CDR1 MNHEY and CDR2 SMNVEV (reference sequence). Written as DNA, the CDR3 is TGTGCCAGCAGTTTATCTAATCCAGATACGCAGTATTTT. Protein: CASSLSNPDTQYF.

The chain uses TRBV9 and TRBJ1-6, with TRBD1 as a possible D gene (6 bases). Germline lookup yields CDR1 SGDLS and CDR2 YYNGEE. This CDR3 contains 15 residues. Trimming removed 3 bases at V and 10 bases at J, with 17 bases between. The CDR3 DNA sequence: TGTGCCAGCAGCGCGAGGGGGACCGGGGAGTCACCCCTCCACTTT. It codes for CASSARGTGESPLHF.

The chain joins TRBV7-2 to TRBJ2-5, with D maybe TRBD2 (5 bases). Trimming removed 1 base at V and 5 bases at J, with 14 bases between. This CDR3 spans 15 amino acids. The germline gives CDR1 SGHTA, CDR2 FQGNSA. The CDR3 nucleotides are TGTGCCAGCAGCTTAGTTCCGGGGTTCAGGGAGACCCAGTACTTC. Encoded protein: CASSLVPGFRETQYF.

J is TRBJ2-3 and V is TRBV6-5, with D possibly matching TRBD1 (6 bases). V dropped 0 bases and J dropped 3 bases, with 13 bases sitting between them. The germline gives CDR1 MNHEY, CDR2 SVGAGI. The CDR3 contains 16 residues. CDR3 residues: CASSYSGLGQTDTQYF. The CDR3 nucleotides read TGTGCCAGCAGTTACTCAGGCTTGGGACAAACAGATACGCAGTATTTT.

This chain connects TRBV7-9 to TRBJ2-5; TRBD1 matches at 8 bases. Germline CDR1 and CDR2: SEHNR and FQNEAQ (reference sequence). The CDR3 runs to 14 residues. V lost 4 bases, J lost 2 bases, and 3 bases stayed unmatched. CDR3 in amino acids: CASSSRDRQETQYF. The CDR3 DNA reads as TGTGCCAGCAGCTCCCGGGACAGGCAAGAGACCCAGTACTTC.